This is a list of T cell receptor beta chains from one sample in a study of T cell clones after liver transplantation. The table came from immunoSEQ multiplex PCR; TCRdb's copy has only in-frame clones and leaves some out. This table has approximately 22,000 clones, around 93% appearing once. Sample: CD8+ T cells from blood, taken approximately 25 months after liver transplant. Receptors originate from a human patient who received a liver transplant. These T cells may partly come from the graft donor. Each CDR3 is given with its conserved first and last residue. Each record gives: CDR3 DNA, CDR3 protein, clone size, V gene, J gene, D gene. A D gene is named only where the DNA matches it firmly. The listing skips clone size in some rows; elsewhere it reads once, few, many or a size class.

DNA: TGTGCCAGCAGTTTAAGGGGCGGGAATGGTTATGGCTACACCTTC
CDR3: CASSLRGGNGYGYTF
size: .
V: TRBV28
J: TRBJ1-2
D: .

DNA: TGTGCTACCACCCGCTCCGGGCTCAATCAGCCCCAGCATTTT
CDR3: CATTRSGLNQPQHF
size: .
V: TRBV19
J: TRBJ1-5
D: .

DNA: TGTGCCAGCAGCAGGAGGACGGTTAACTATGGCTACACCTTC
CDR3: CASSRRTVNYGYTF
size: once
V: TRBV5-6
J: TRBJ1-2
D: .

DNA: TGTGCCAGCAGTTTCTTGACAGGAGCTACTGAAGCTTTCTTT
CDR3: CASSFLTGATEAFF
size: .
V: TRBV28
J: TRBJ1-1
D: .

DNA: TGTGCCAGCAGTGAAACAACCTCTACCATTGAAGCTTTCTTT
CDR3: CASSETTSTIEAFF
size: .
V: TRBV25-1
J: TRBJ1-1
D: .

DNA: TGTGCCAGCAGTTTTCCGGGAGTTCTCGAGCAGTACTTC
CDR3: CASSFPGVLEQYF
size: .
V: TRBV28
J: TRBJ2-7
D: .

DNA: TGTGCCAGCAGTTACAAAGCATCCTACGAGCAGTACTTC
CDR3: CASSYKASYEQYF
size: .
V: TRBV27
J: TRBJ2-7
D: .

DNA: TGTGCCAGCAGCTTGACGGGAGAGGTTGGAGATACGCAGTATTTT
CDR3: CASSLTGEVGDTQYF
size: .
V: TRBV7-7
J: TRBJ2-3
D: .

DNA: TGTGCCAGCAGACCTACAGGGGGCGCGATCGGGGAGCTGTTTTTT
CDR3: CASRPTGGAIGELFF
size: .
V: TRBV2
J: TRBJ2-2
D: TRBD1

DNA: TGTGCCAGTAGGAAACTGACAGGGAGCAATCAGCCCCAGCATTTT
CDR3: CASRKLTGSNQPQHF
size: .
V: TRBV19
J: TRBJ1-5
D: TRBD1

DNA: TGTGCCAGCAGCTTTCAGGGGTCATACGAGCAGTACTTC
CDR3: CASSFQGSYEQYF
size: once
V: TRBV5-6
J: TRBJ2-7
D: .

DNA: TGCAGCGTCGAGGATGCTAGCGGGTCGGTTCCCTACGAGCAGTACTTC
CDR3: CSVEDASGSVPYEQYF
size: .
V: TRBV29-1
J: TRBJ2-7
D: TRBD2

DNA: TGTGCCAGCAGCCCTGGACAGGGGGTCTCACCCCTCCACTTT
CDR3: CASSPGQGVSPLHF
size: once
V: TRBV27
J: TRBJ1-6
D: TRBD1

DNA: TGCGCCAGCAGCCAAGATACGCGCGAGCAGTACTTC
CDR3: CASSQDTREQYF
size: .
V: TRBV4-1
J: TRBJ2-7
D: .

DNA: TGTGCCAGCAGCTTGGCCGGGTACGGCGGGAGTCGGAGCGAGCAGTACTTC
CDR3: CASSLAGYGGSRSEQYF
size: once
V: TRBV5-6
J: TRBJ2-7
D: TRBD2

DNA: TGCGCCAGCAGCCTCCGGGGTAGCGGGACCAACAATGAGCAGTTCTTC
CDR3: CASSLRGSGTNNEQFF
size: .
V: TRBV4-1
J: TRBJ2-1
D: TRBD2

DNA: TGTGCCAGCAGTTTTATAGGGGGGGGTACTGAAGCTTTCTTT
CDR3: CASSFIGGGTEAFF
size: .
V: TRBV27
J: TRBJ1-1
D: .

DNA: TGTGCCAGCCAGGGACTGAACACTGAAGCTTTCTTT
CDR3: CASQGLNTEAFF
size: .
V: TRBV6-5
J: TRBJ1-1
D: .

DNA: TGTGCCAGCAGTTTTAGGACTAGCGGGACAAATGAGCAGTTCTTC
CDR3: CASSFRTSGTNEQFF
size: .
V: TRBV27
J: TRBJ2-1
D: TRBD2

DNA: TGCGCCAGCAGTTTAGCGGACCATTCCACAGATACGCAGTATTTT
CDR3: CASSLADHSTDTQYF
size: .
V: TRBV10-2
J: TRBJ2-3
D: .

DNA: TGTGCCAGCAGTGCAACCTATAGGTCGGTGGCCTACGAGCAGTACTTC
CDR3: CASSATYRSVAYEQYF
size: .
V: TRBV27
J: TRBJ2-7
D: .

DNA: TGCGCCAGCCGGACAGCAACTAATGAAAAACTGTTTTTT
CDR3: CASRTATNEKLFF
size: .
V: TRBV4-1
J: TRBJ1-4
D: .

DNA: TGCAGCGTAGCCGGGACCTCCTACGAGCAGTACTTC
CDR3: CSVAGTSYEQYF
size: once
V: TRBV29-1
J: TRBJ2-7
D: .

DNA: TGTGCCAGCAGATTACAGGGGGCCAATGAGCAGTTCTTC
CDR3: CASRLQGANEQFF
size: .
V: TRBV6-5
J: TRBJ2-1
D: TRBD1

DNA: TGCGCCAGTGAAGTTCGTCCCTCGGCCTTCGATGAGCAGTTCTTC
CDR3: CASEVRPSAFDEQFF
size: .
V: TRBV5-1
J: TRBJ2-1
D: .

DNA: TGTGCCAGCAGTTTTGAGGGGTACGGTTCCTACGAGCAGTACTTC
CDR3: CASSFEGYGSYEQYF
size: .
V: TRBV28
J: TRBJ2-7
D: .

DNA: TGTGCCAGCAGCCCAGAGGGGGCCACAAACTATGGCTACACCTTC
CDR3: CASSPEGATNYGYTF
size: .
V: TRBV11-2
J: TRBJ1-2
D: TRBD1

DNA: TGTGCCATCAGTGGGGCCCGCACCGGGACTAGGCACTCCTACGAGCAGTACTTC
CDR3: CAISGARTGTRHSYEQYF
size: .
V: TRBV10-3
J: TRBJ2-7
D: TRBD2

DNA: TGCGCCAGCAGCCAGACTAGCGGGAGTTTCGTGTACGAGCAGTACTTC
CDR3: CASSQTSGSFVYEQYF
size: once
V: TRBV4-3
J: TRBJ2-7
D: TRBD2

DNA: TGCGCCAGCAGCCAAGATCGAGCGGGAGGTCGTATTCGAGAGACCCAGTACTTC
CDR3: CASSQDRAGGRIRETQYF
size: .
V: TRBV4-3
J: TRBJ2-5
D: TRBD2

DNA: TGTGCCAGCACCAAAGAGGACTACGAGCAGTACTTC
CDR3: CASTKEDYEQYF
size: .
V: TRBV11-3
J: TRBJ2-7
D: .

DNA: TGTGCCAGCGGGGGAGGCACTGGGGCCAACGTCCTGACTTTC
CDR3: CASGGGTGANVLTF
size: few
V: TRBV27
J: TRBJ2-6
D: .

DNA: TGTGCCAGCAGCTTCGCGACTAGCGGGATCTACAATGAGCAGTTCTTC
CDR3: CASSFATSGIYNEQFF
size: .
V: TRBV13
J: TRBJ2-1
D: TRBD2

DNA: TGCGCCAGCAGCTCGCTAGACCCGAACACTGAAGCTTTCTTT
CDR3: CASSSLDPNTEAFF
size: .
V: TRBV5-1
J: TRBJ1-1
D: .

DNA: TGTGCCACCAGCAGAGGAGTCCAAGGGGAAAACATTCAGTACTTC
CDR3: CATSRGVQGENIQYF
size: .
V: TRBV15
J: TRBJ2-4
D: .

DNA: TGTGCCAGCAGTTACGGACAGGGCTGGGATACGCAGTATTTT
CDR3: CASSYGQGWDTQYF
size: .
V: TRBV27
J: TRBJ2-3
D: TRBD1

DNA: TGTGCCAGCAGTTTATCAACGGGGGCCAACACTGAAGCTTTCTTT
CDR3: CASSLSTGANTEAFF
size: .
V: TRBV27
J: TRBJ1-1
D: .

DNA: TGTGCCAGCAGTGAAGGGGGTGGGTTCTATGGCTACACCTTC
CDR3: CASSEGGGFYGYTF
size: once
V: TRBV2
J: TRBJ1-2
D: .

DNA: TGCGCCAGCAGCTTAAGGTCTTCCTACGAGCAGTACTTC
CDR3: CASSLRSSYEQYF
size: .
V: TRBV5-1
J: TRBJ2-7
D: .

DNA: TGTGCCTGGAGTGCCCCTGCGGGCTACACCTTC
CDR3: CAWSAPAGYTF
size: once
V: TRBV30
J: TRBJ1-2
D: .

DNA: TGTGCCAGCAGTTACTCTTTAGGGGGTCTGTACGAGCAGTACTTC
CDR3: CASSYSLGGLYEQYF
size: .
V: TRBV6-5
J: TRBJ2-7
D: .

DNA: TGTGCCAGCAGTGAAGGCGGCCTAGGCGACGAGCAGTACTTC
CDR3: CASSEGGLGDEQYF
size: .
V: TRBV2
J: TRBJ2-7
D: .

DNA: TGTGCCAGCAGTGGGCTACCCGGGCGGGGAGATACGCAGTATTTT
CDR3: CASSGLPGRGDTQYF
size: .
V: TRBV28
J: TRBJ2-3
D: .

DNA: TGTGCCATCAGTGAGTCGTGGGGGGGGCCCTACGAGCAGTACTTC
CDR3: CAISESWGGPYEQYF
size: .
V: TRBV10-3
J: TRBJ2-7
D: .

DNA: TGTGCCAGCAGCCAGCACAGGGACCCTCCCTATGGCTACACCTTC
CDR3: CASSQHRDPPYGYTF
size: .
V: TRBV14
J: TRBJ1-2
D: .

DNA: TGTGCCAGCAGATCAGGGTTAATCGCTTTCTTT
CDR3: CASRSGLIAFF
size: .
V: TRBV27
J: TRBJ1-1
D: .

DNA: TGTGCCACCAGCTCTCACGCCCCGGCAGTCCTTCTCGAGCAGTACTTC
CDR3: CATSSHAPAVLLEQYF
size: .
V: TRBV15
J: TRBJ2-7
D: .

DNA: TGTGCCAGCAGTTTCCTACTAGCGGGAGTTCGCAATGAGCAGTTCTTC
CDR3: CASSFLLAGVRNEQFF
size: .
V: TRBV28
J: TRBJ2-1
D: TRBD2

DNA: TGTGCCAGCAGCTTAGTCGGCAATGAGCAGTTCTTC
CDR3: CASSLVGNEQFF
size: .
V: TRBV11-2
J: TRBJ2-1
D: .

DNA: TGTGCCACCCACTCGGTGAACACTGAAGCTTTCTTT
CDR3: CATHSVNTEAFF
size: .
V: TRBV27
J: TRBJ1-1
D: .

DNA: TGCGCCAGCAGTGACCGAACTGCGAACACTGAAGCTTTCTTT
CDR3: CASSDRTANTEAFF
size: .
V: TRBV10-2
J: TRBJ1-1
D: .

DNA: TGTGCCAGTAGCCCCCAGGGGCCTAACTATGGCTACACCTTC
CDR3: CASSPQGPNYGYTF
size: .
V: TRBV19
J: TRBJ1-2
D: .

DNA: TGTGCCAGTAGTGGGTCCCACTCCTACGAGCAGTACTTC
CDR3: CASSGSHSYEQYF
size: .
V: TRBV19
J: TRBJ2-7
D: .

DNA: TGTGCCAGCAGCTCCGGTCGGGGGTCGACTAGCGGGAGGAACAATGAGCAGTTCTTC
CDR3: CASSSGRGSTSGRNNEQFF
size: .
V: TRBV13
J: TRBJ2-1
D: TRBD2

DNA: TGTGCCAGTAGTCCTGAGGGTGTTCGTGGCTACACCTTC
CDR3: CASSPEGVRGYTF
size: .
V: TRBV19
J: TRBJ1-2
D: .

DNA: TGTGCCACCAGCGAGGACAGGGTCCACGAGCAGTACTTC
CDR3: CATSEDRVHEQYF
size: .
V: TRBV15
J: TRBJ2-7
D: TRBD1

DNA: TGTGCCAGCAGTGTGAGGAGGGAATCGTGGCAGAGCTCTGGGGCCAACGTCCTGACTTTC
CDR3: CASSVRRESWQSSGANVLTF
size: once
V: TRBV2
J: TRBJ2-6
D: .

DNA: TGTGCCTGGACCTCGGCGCACGAGCAGTACTTC
CDR3: CAWTSAHEQYF
size: .
V: TRBV30
J: TRBJ2-7
D: .

DNA: TGTGCCAGCAGCAGCCGGGACAGGGGGCGTCGAGGGGAGCTGTTTTTT
CDR3: CASSSRDRGRRGELFF
size: .
V: TRBV11-3
J: TRBJ2-2
D: TRBD1